This TCR beta chain was identified during a study of T cells in Graves' hyperthyroidism and ophthalmopathy (dated by TCRdb to the late 2010s). Looking at the study overall: To identify TCR V-J signatures that set the groups apart, the researchers used a discovery cohort of 90 to 100 patients, made up of under 45 with Graves' ophthalmopathy and about 60 with stable Graves' hyperthyroidism. Whether ophthalmopathy could be predicted prospectively was tested in an independent validation cohort made up of about 18 hyperthyroidism patients plus 17 patients who later progressed to ophthalmopathy. In more than 5 Graves' hyperthyroidism patients, the study also compared T-cell repertoires from thyroid tissue with T-cell repertoires from blood. Following sampling, methimazole starting at 30 mg daily was given to hyperthyroidism patients, and high-dose intravenous methylprednisolone was given to ophthalmopathy patients. The 95 to 100 discovery patients were divided at random into training and test sets in a 7:3 ratio. According to the paper, TCR Vbeta CDR3 sequencing was carried out on 135 peripheral blood samples, which came from under 50 ophthalmopathy, fewer than 80 hyperthyroidism and about 17 progressor patients. Summary of the overall study and its limitations: No statistical method was used to fix the sample size in advance, and group allocation was not hidden from the investigators. In cross-validation, a model built on a 13 V-J signature told ophthalmopathy apart from stable hyperthyroidism with under 90% sensitivity and about 81% specificity, and in testing the same model reached 80%/75%. In validation, the model predicted progression to ophthalmopathy with approximately 71% sensitivity and less than 75% specificity, a median of around 6.6 months before onset. Most expanded thyroid clonotypes (frequency above 0.001) were also detected in blood, a finding suggesting that blood repertoires may reflect thyroid immune responses.

Trimming leaves V shorter by 0 bases and J shorter by 7 bases, with the junction holding 3 bases beyond the gene matches. CDR1 SGHTA and CDR2 FQGTGA were looked up in the germline V gene. The CDR3 spans 15 residues, from the cysteine through the phenylalanine. Solely the CDR3 DNA is kept, with 45 bases framed from the first base. A patient counted as having stable Graves' hyperthyroidism if no progression to ophthalmopathy occurred over 18 months of follow-up. The hyperthyroidism patients were between 18 and 65 years old and newly diagnosed, with a disease duration of less than 2 months. Any patient with an uncontrolled infection, another autoimmune disease, pregnancy or lactation was excluded. Diagnoses were established on the basis of clinical symptoms, serum thyroxine and TRAb, thyroid ultrasound, and orbital computed tomography. Trizol reagent was used to extract total RNA, and RNA quality was then checked on an Agilent 2100 Bioanalyzer.

This clonotype was seen at least ten times. Its antigen has not been determined. Base-call qualities are not available, and no considerably larger clone is one nucleotide away. The TCR beta CDR3 regions were amplified from RNA transcripts. The TCR CDR3 was subjected to a first round of RT-PCR using the HTBI primer set and the Qiagen OneStep RT-PCR kit. Libraries were constructed in a second round of multiplex PCR, after which size selection and purification were performed. The libraries were sequenced on an Illumina HiSeq2000 using paired-end 100 bp reads. The study's own analysis went as follows. Raw data were processed with SOAPnuke, discarding reads with adapters, uncalled bases, mean Phred below 15, or no exact constant-primer or identifier match. COPE v1.2.5 was used to merge the high-quality paired reads, and each unique nucleotide sequence was defined as a clonotype. Clonotypes were aligned to IMGT TRBV, TRBD and TRBJ reference segments using MiTCR v1.1. Only V-J combinations with frequency above 0.0001, covering 99% to 99.2% of repertoires, were analysed. The TCS score was defined as the ratio of F50 (clonal expansion) to E x V (chaos), calculated using BLOSUM62-based TCRdist between CDR3 peptides within each V-J. Welch's t-statistics and random forest reduced around 510 V-J features to roughly 13, which were used in a naive Bayes classifier (R e1071). The Morisita-Horn index was used to measure how similar the thyroid and blood repertoires were. TCRdb reran the public reads through fastp at Q25 and MiXCR, keeping productive beta chains. Records with the same CDR3 protein are collapsed into one entry carrying the most frequent genes and DNA. TCRdb, rather than the study authors, made the V and J calls. Present in this sample are approximately 98,000 distinct CDR3 sequences, 35% to 45% of which were seen just once. The top ten hold about 10% of the sample.

Source material: peripheral blood or thyroid tissue (not recorded which). The sequence joins TRBV7-3 to TRBJ2-7; 13 central nucleotides agree with TRBD2. This clonotype originated in a woman aged 25 to 45 with Graves' hyperthyroidism. The DNA sequence reads TGTGCCAGCAGCTTAACTGGACTAGCGGGAGATGAGCAGTACTTC. It translates as CASSLTGLAGDEQYF.